The 9 T cell receptor beta chains in this list originate from one sample, sequenced in a study of siplizumab effects on memory and regulatory T cells. The repertoire was sequenced with immunoSEQ multiplex PCR; TCRdb's copy has only in-frame clones and lacks some. This table holds tens of thousands of clones, 88% found once. Specimen: Tregs sorted from blood. The receptors come from a human donor in good health.

J is TRBJ2-3 and V is TRBV9; D not certain. The CDR3 loop spans 14 amino acids. V lost 0 bases to trimming and J lost 2 bases, with 7 bases between them. Germline assignment: CDR1 SGDLS and CDR2 YYNGEE. The chain's CDR3 is CASSVARSTDTQYF. The CDR3 DNA reads as TGTGCCAGCAGCGTAGCCAGGTCCACAGATACGCAGTATTTT.

V usage is TRBV19 and J usage is TRBJ2-1; 7 nucleotides line up with TRBD2. Germline-derived CDR1 and CDR2 are LNHDA and SQIVND (reference sequence). Unmatched junction bases numbered 17, after V lost 4 bases and J lost 2 bases. CDR3 length: 19 residues. The CDR3: CASSRWDTSVNKPYNEQFF. The DNA for the CDR3 is TGTGCCAGTAGTAGGTGGGATACTAGCGTTAATAAGCCCTACAATGAGCAGTTCTTC.

V is TRBV30 and J is TRBJ2-3, with D possibly matching TRBD2 (5 bases). Deletions cut 3 bases from V and 4 bases from J, with 17 bases between. Germline CDR1 reads GTSNPN; CDR2 reads SVGIG (reference sequence). The length of the CDR3 is 15 residues. CDR3 in amino acids: CAWSEWRAGSDTQYF. The CDR3 bases are TGTGCCTGGAGCGAGTGGCGGGCGGGCTCAGATACGCAGTATTTT.

J is TRBJ2-7 and V is TRBV5-5; 10 bases line up with TRBD1. CDR1 and CDR2 (germline): SGHKS, YYEKEE (reference sequence). Trimming took 4 bases from V and 0 from J; bases not matched to a gene: 7. This CDR3 contains 16 residues. CDR3 in amino acids: CASSSRTGGGSYEQYF. In DNA, the CDR3 is TGTGCCAGCAGCAGCAGGACAGGGGGAGGCTCCTACGAGCAGTACTTC.

The CDR3 sequence is CAWRESSGQYNEQFF. The CDR3 DNA reads TGTGCCTGGAGGGAATCTAGCGGGCAATACAATGAGCAGTTCTTC. The chain is built from TRBV30 and TRBJ2-1; 8 nucleotides align to TRBD2. This CDR3 is built from 15 residues. The germline CDR1 and CDR2 sequences are GTSNPN and SVGIG (reference sequence). The trim removed 3 bases at V and 4 bases at J, leaving 8 bases unmatched.

The genes are TRBV21-1 and TRBJ1-1. TRBV21-1 is termed a pseudogene. This CDR3 has 10 amino acids. The CDR3 region has the DNA TGTGCCAGCAGCTGGATAACGGCTTTCTTT. It yields the protein CASSWITAFF.

This chain joins TRBV7-3 and TRBJ2-1; D is perhaps TRBD2 (6 bases). This CDR3 spans 13 amino acids. V was clipped by 5 bases and J by 8 bases, with 13 bases between them. Per germline, CDR1 SGHTA and CDR2 FQGTGA. CDR3 in amino acids: CASSRGLLDEQFF. In DNA form, the CDR3 reads TGTGCCAGCAGCCGGGGACTTTTGGATGAGCAGTTCTTC.

The chain recombines TRBV18 with TRBJ2-3; 8 nucleotides match TRBD2. CDR1 is KGHSH, CDR2 LQKENI, per germline. V shed 3 bases, J shed 0 bases, and the junction held 11 bases outside the gene matches. The CDR3 consists of 18 residues. The CDR3 region is CASSPTPTIAGSTDTQYF. In DNA form, the CDR3 reads TGTGCCAGCTCACCCACACCCACTATAGCGGGAAGCACAGATACGCAGTATTTT.

The CDR3 DNA sequence: TGTGCCAGCAGCTTAGATTCAAGAGGATGGGGCGAGCAGTACTTC. Translating it yields CASSLDSRGWGEQYF. The V call is TRBV7-9, the J call TRBJ2-7; the D is unclear. Germline V gene data show CDR1 as SEHNR and CDR2 as FQNEAQ (reference sequence). Trimming removed 1 base from V and 6 bases from J, with 16 bases in between. The CDR3 loop spans 15 amino acids.